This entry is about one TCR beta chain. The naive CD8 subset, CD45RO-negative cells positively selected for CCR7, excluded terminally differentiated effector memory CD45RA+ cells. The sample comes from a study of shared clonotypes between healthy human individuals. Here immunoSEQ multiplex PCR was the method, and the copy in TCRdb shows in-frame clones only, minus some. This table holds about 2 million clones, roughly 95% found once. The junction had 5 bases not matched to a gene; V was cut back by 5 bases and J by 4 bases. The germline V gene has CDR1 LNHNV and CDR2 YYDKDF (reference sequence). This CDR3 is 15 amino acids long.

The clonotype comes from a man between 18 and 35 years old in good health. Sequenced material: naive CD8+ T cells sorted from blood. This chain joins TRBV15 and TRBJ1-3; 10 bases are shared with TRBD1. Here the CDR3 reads CATSVDRGLGNTIYF. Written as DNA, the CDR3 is TGTGCCACCAGCGTTGACAGGGGGCTCGGAAACACCATATATTTT.